The T cell receptor (beta chain) under discussion was sequenced for a study of blood T cell repertoires in COVID-19. Trimming took 7 bases from V and 4 from J, leaving 20 bases between them. The CDR3 loop spans 16 amino acids. Per the germline V gene, CDR1 is SGHRS and CDR2 is YFSETQ. The authors' processing: Researchers report that nucleated cell counts were estimated from reference gene primer amplification. Generated by immunoSEQ multiplex PCR, the TCRdb table keeps only in-frame clones and is missing some. V and J calls plus clone size are reproduced from that table; the DNA served to infer D and trimming. This repertoire shows around 60,000 clones, 84% found once; its top ten account for about 15%.

V and J are TRBV5-1 and TRBJ2-2, with D tentatively TRBD2 (5 bases). The specimen sequenced was peripheral blood. This sequence originates from a man aged 60-69 years with COVID-19, enrolled during active disease. The CDR3 DNA is TGCGCCAGCGGTCCTGAAGGGAGTACGGGCACCGGGGAGCTGTTTTTT. Its protein product is CASGPEGSTGTGELFF.